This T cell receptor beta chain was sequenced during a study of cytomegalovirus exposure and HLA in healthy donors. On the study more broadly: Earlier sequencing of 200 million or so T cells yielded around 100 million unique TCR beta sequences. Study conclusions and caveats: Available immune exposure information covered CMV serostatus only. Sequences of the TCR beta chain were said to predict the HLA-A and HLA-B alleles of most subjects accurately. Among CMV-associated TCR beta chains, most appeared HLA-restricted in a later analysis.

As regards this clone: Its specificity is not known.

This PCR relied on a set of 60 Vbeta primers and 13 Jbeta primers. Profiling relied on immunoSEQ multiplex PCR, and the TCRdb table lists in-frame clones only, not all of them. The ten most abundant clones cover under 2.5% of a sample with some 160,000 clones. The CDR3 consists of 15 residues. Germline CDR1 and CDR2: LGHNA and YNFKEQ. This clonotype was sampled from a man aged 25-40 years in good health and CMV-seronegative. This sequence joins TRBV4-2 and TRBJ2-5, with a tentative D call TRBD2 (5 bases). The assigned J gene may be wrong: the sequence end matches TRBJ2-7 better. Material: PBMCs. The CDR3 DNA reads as TGTGCCAGCAGCCAGCTTGAGGGTAGCTCCTACGAGCAGTACTTC. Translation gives CASSQLEGSSYEQYF.